The present T cell receptor beta chain was sequenced within a study of T cells in tuberculosis. The time point: new active TB diagnosis, blood taken before or within 7 days of starting treatment. Germline CDR1 is WSHSY and CDR2 is SAAADI. The length of the CDR3 is 14 residues. V lost 2 bases and J lost 7, with 12 bases in between. Measured with immunoSEQ multiplex PCR; TCRdb has only the in-frame clones, and not every one. Of tens of thousands of clones in the sample, approximately 95% were seen once. Sequencing was performed on PBMCs, taken at tuberculosis diagnosis. The V and J genes are TRBV10-2 and TRBJ1-5; tentative D call: TRBD1 (6 bases). The origin of this receptor is an adult with tuberculosis. Here the CDR3 reads CASSEETGGQPQHF. CDR3 coding DNA: TGCGCCAGCAGTGAGGAGACAGGCGGGCAGCCCCAGCATTTT.